What follows are 23 T cell receptor beta chains derived from one specimen sequenced in a study of blood T cell repertoires in COVID-19. Profiled with immunoSEQ multiplex PCR; TCRdb holds only in-frame clones, not every one. The sample contains approximately 85,000 clones, about nine tenths of which appear only once. The sequenced sample was peripheral blood. The receptors stem from a man over 45 with active or convalescent COVID-19.

This chain connects TRBV2 to TRBJ2-7; D is possibly TRBD1 (6 bases). The ends were cut back, 6 bases at V and 3 bases at J, with 12 bases in the middle. CDR1 and CDR2 from the germline V gene are SNHLY and FYNNEI. CDR3 length: 13 residues. Written as DNA, the CDR3 is TGTGCCAGCAGACCGGGACATAACTACGAGCAGTACTTC. It specifies CASRPGHNYEQYF.

This clone was counted between two and nine times. The V call is TRBV29-1, the J call TRBJ1-2; 7 nucleotides line up with TRBD1. J gave up 5 bases and V 6 bases, and 9 bases lay outside the gene matches. The CDR3 sequence is 13 residues long. Germline assignment: CDR1 SQVTM and CDR2 ANQGSEA. The CDR3 DNA reads as TGCAGCGTCAGCCCCGGGGGACAGTATGGCTACACCTTC. It translates to CSVSPGGQYGYTF.

The chain employs TRBV6-2 or TRBV6-3 and TRBJ1-2, with D possibly TRBD1 on 5 matching bases. Germline V gene data show CDR1 as MNHEY and CDR2 as SVGEGT. The V and J ends lost 6 bases and 5 bases respectively, with 16 bases between them. The CDR3 totals 14 residues. CDR3 in amino acids: CASSLAGGGYGYTF. The DNA of the CDR3 is TGTGCCAGCAGCCTCGCTGGGGGAGGATATGGCTACACCTTC.

This clone was recorded a few times. V usage is TRBV5-4 and J usage is TRBJ2-2, with 7 bases fitting TRBD1. CDR3 length: 15 residues. From germline, CDR1 is SGHNT and CDR2 YYREEE (reference sequence). Trimming cost V 0 bases and J 5 bases; bases outside gene matches: 4. This CDR3 is CASSLAAGGTGELFF. As DNA, the CDR3 is TGTGCCAGCAGCTTGGCTGCAGGGGGTACCGGGGAGCTGTTTTTT.

The chain recombines TRBV15 with TRBJ2-7; 11 bases match TRBD2. CDR1 and CDR2 (germline): LNHNV, YYDKDF (reference sequence). The CDR3 totals 15 residues. V shed 0 bases, J shed 10 bases, and the junction held 8 bases outside the gene matches. The CDR3 bases are TGTGCCACCAGCAGAGATCGCCTAGCGGGAGGCTCCCAGTACTTC. This translates into CATSRDRLAGGSQYF.

This clone occurred once. This chain links TRBV15 with TRBJ2-7, with 7 bases aligning to TRBD1. V dropped 7 bases and J dropped 1; count of bases not matched to a gene: 7. Germline lookup yields CDR1 LNHNV and CDR2 YYDKDF (reference sequence). The CDR3 totals 14 residues. The CDR3 sequence: CATKETTGSYEQYF. CDR3 bases: TGTGCCACCAAAGAAACGACAGGGTCCTACGAGCAGTACTTC.

This chain uses TRBV7-8 with TRBJ1-4, with a weak D call TRBD1 (6 bases). The germline gives CDR1 SGHVS, CDR2 FQNEAQ. This CDR3 has 15 residues. V was pared by 2 bases and J by 7 bases, with 14 bases between. Here the CDR3 DNA reads TGTGCCAGCAGCTTAAACAGGGTTCCGGTTGAAAAACTGTTTTTT. It yields the protein CASSLNRVPVEKLFF.

This clone was seen only a few times. The chain uses TRBV6-5 and TRBJ1-4; 7 bases agree with TRBD1. CDR3 length: 14 amino acids. Trimming at V came to 5 bases and at J to 7 bases, leaving 7 bases not matched to a gene. The germline CDR1 and CDR2 sequences are MNHEY and SVGAGI. CDR3 coding DNA: TGTGCCAGCAGTCCCCCGGGACAGACTGAAAAACTGTTTTTT. The encoded protein is CASSPPGQTEKLFF.

The V and J genes are TRBV5-1 and TRBJ2-7, with 8 bases lining up with TRBD2. CDR1 is SGHRS, CDR2 YFSETQ, per germline. V was pared by 0 bases and J by 4 bases, with 12 bases of the junction left unmatched. The CDR3 covers 17 residues. CDR3 in amino acids: CASSLEPPSGSSYEQYF. In nucleotides, the CDR3 is TGCGCCAGCAGCTTGGAGCCCCCGAGCGGGAGTTCGTACGAGCAGTACTTC.

The genes are TRBV6-1 and TRBJ1-1; D is perhaps TRBD1 (6 bases). Trimming left V 0 bases short and J 7 bases short, with 18 bases between. The germline CDR1 and CDR2 sequences are MNHNS and SASEGT. The CDR3 is 16 residues long. This CDR3 reads CASSEALGQGSDEAFF. CDR3 in DNA: TGTGCCAGCAGTGAAGCGCTTGGTCAGGGGTCGGATGAAGCTTTCTTT.

The J gene is TRBJ2-2, the V gene TRBV5-1, with D perhaps TRBD2 (5 bases). The CDR3 totals 18 residues. V was shortened by 4 bases and J by 0 bases, with 19 bases between the two germline ends. From germline, CDR1 is SGHRS and CDR2 YFSETQ. CDR3 protein: CASSLRILGGSNTGELFF. The DNA of the CDR3 is TGCGCCAGCAGCCTCCGTATACTCGGAGGTTCGAACACCGGGGAGCTGTTTTTT.

The chain links TRBV5-1 to TRBJ1-4; the D gene is possibly TRBD1 (5 bases). Germline V gene lookup returns CDR1 SGHRS and CDR2 YFSETQ. Trimming stripped 2 bases from V and 5 bases from J, with 10 bases between. This CDR3 is 14 amino acids long. The CDR3: CASSLDSFNEKLFF. As DNA, the CDR3 is TGCGCCAGCAGCTTAGACAGTTTCAATGAAAAACTGTTTTTT.

The genes are TRBV28 and TRBJ1-5; D is undetermined. CDR3 length equals 13 residues. V gave up 8 bases and J gave up 4 bases, with 12 bases separating them. CDR1 MDHEN and CDR2 SYDVKM come from the germline V gene. The CDR3 DNA reads as TGTGCCAGCCAACAAGGCGGGAATCAGCCCCAGCATTTT. Translation gives CASQQGGNQPQHF.

V is TRBV3-1 (or the pseudogene TRBV3-2) and J is TRBJ2-7, with D possibly matching TRBD1 (5 bases). Germline V lookup: CDR1 LGHDT, CDR2 YNNKEL (reference sequence). Between the trimmed V and J ends, which lost 1 base and 4 bases, there was a span of 11 bases. The CDR3 sequence is 14 residues long. CDR3 loop: CASSQGGRAYEQYF. CDR3 nucleotide sequence: TGTGCCAGCAGCCAAGGCGGCAGGGCTTACGAGCAGTACTTC.

The rearrangement links TRBV6-2 or TRBV6-3 to TRBJ1-5; perhaps TRBD1 as D (6 bases). Trimming pared 0 bases from V and 3 bases from J, leaving 15 bases between. CDR3 length: 17 residues. CDR1 MNHEY and CDR2 SVGEGT come from the germline V gene. The CDR3 sequence: CASSYSIKSGANQPQHF. The CDR3 nucleotides are TGTGCCAGCAGTTACTCGATCAAATCAGGGGCCAATCAGCCCCAGCATTTT.

The rearrangement uses TRBV10-3 and TRBJ2-5; tentatively, D is TRBD1 (6 bases). This CDR3 has 13 residues. Trimming removed 5 bases at V and 5 bases at J, with 12 bases between. Per germline, CDR1 ENHRY and CDR2 SYGVKD. In DNA form, the CDR3 reads TGTGCCATCAGTCCAGGGGCATTGGAGACCCAGTACTTC. Translating it yields CAISPGALETQYF.

This clone was counted between two and nine times. The chain joins TRBV5-4 to TRBJ2-7, with a possible D match to TRBD1 (6 bases). Trimming left V 4 bases short and J 1 base short, with 12 bases between. Germline values: CDR1 SGHNT, CDR2 YYREEE (reference sequence). The CDR3 contains 14 residues. The CDR3 DNA sequence: TGTGCCAGCAGCACTAAGACAGGATCCTACGAGCAGTACTTC. It yields the protein CASSTKTGSYEQYF.

CDR3 nucleotides: TGTGCCAGCAGTTCAGCCGCCGGACAGGTCAATGAAAAACTGTTTTTT. This sequence encodes CASSSAAGQVNEKLFF. This chain uses TRBV27 with TRBJ1-4, with 7 positions matching TRBD1. J was trimmed by 5 bases and V by 4 bases; bases with no gene match: 10. The CDR3 spans 16 residues. Per germline, CDR1 MNHEY and CDR2 SMNVEV (reference sequence).

V is TRBV30 and J is TRBJ2-1; maybe TRBD2 (6 bases). The CDR3 has 15 residues. Trimming pared 1 base from V and 8 bases from J, leaving 18 bases between. In germline, CDR1 is GTSNPN, CDR2 SVGIG (reference sequence). This CDR3 is CAWSELSGLGDEQFF. The CDR3 coding sequence is TGTGCCTGGAGTGAATTAAGCGGGTTGGGAGATGAGCAGTTCTTC.

This rearrangement joins TRBV28 to TRBJ2-3; TRBD1 agrees at 9 bases. Trimming removed 5 bases from V and 3 bases from J; junction bases left unmatched: 9. The CDR3 has 16 amino acids. The germline gives CDR1 MDHEN, CDR2 SYDVKM. CDR3 loop: CASSRRPGTGTDTQYF. CDR3 coding DNA: TGTGCCAGCAGTCGACGGCCCGGGACAGGGACAGATACGCAGTATTTT. The full variable domain, with the rest looked up from reference TRBV28 and TRBJ2-3, is DVKVTQSSRYLVKRTGEKVFLECVQDMDHENMFWYRQDPGLGLRLIYFSYDVKMKEKGDIPEGYSVSREKKERFSLILESASTNQTSMYLCASSRRPGTGTDTQYFGPGTRLTVL.

The chain combines TRBV5-5 with TRBJ2-5; 9 bases fit TRBD2. Germline trimming cut 1 base from V and 5 bases from J; bases unmatched to any gene: 6. CDR1 and CDR2 (germline): SGHKS, YYEKEE (reference sequence). The CDR3 is 15 amino acids. The CDR3 loop is CASSLSSGGVETQYF. DNA for the CDR3: TGTGCCAGCAGCTTGAGTAGCGGGGGAGTCGAGACCCAGTACTTC.

This chain joins TRBV2 and TRBJ2-7; 14 bases are a match to TRBD2. CDR1 and CDR2 (germline): SNHLY, FYNNEI. The CDR3 extends over 15 amino acids. V gave up 6 bases and J gave up 6 bases; unmatched junction bases: 7. The CDR3 bases are TGTGCCAGCAGGAGACTAGCGGGAGGGCTAGGCGAGCAGTACTTC. Translated, it gives CASRRLAGGLGEQYF.

V is TRBV7-6 and J is TRBJ2-7; D perhaps matches TRBD1 (5 bases). From germline, CDR1 is SGHVS and CDR2 FNYEAQ. This CDR3 has 15 amino acids. V gave up 5 bases and J gave up 4 bases, with 18 bases separating them. CDR3 in amino acids: CASSPDTGFLYEQYF. The CDR3, as DNA: TGTGCCAGCAGCCCCGATACAGGATTTCTTTACGAGCAGTACTTC.